These T cell receptor beta chains were read from a single sample in a study of blood T cell repertoires in COVID-19. Generated by immunoSEQ multiplex PCR, the TCRdb table keeps only in-frame clones and is missing some. The sample has over 120,000 clones, over 70% seen once. The sequenced sample consisted of PBMCs or T cells enriched from blood (not recorded which). The receptors here all came from a man between 60 and 75 years old who had recovered from COVID-19. Both conserved end residues are part of each CDR3. The order of the fields is V gene, J gene, CDR3 protein.

>TRBV10-2|TRBJ2-1
CASRVAGLDNEQFF
>TRBV30|TRBJ1-6
CAWSSRGNNSPLHF
>TRBV7-8|TRBJ2-7
CASSLKTGTPYEQYF
>TRBV19|TRBJ1-1
CASIASHTEAFF
>TRBV28|TRBJ1-2
CASSLFEGPYGYTF
>TRBV10-1|TRBJ2-2
CASSESVGAGELFF
>TRBV15|TRBJ2-3
CATSRGQGADTQYF
>TRBV4-1|TRBJ1-5
CASSQEEGRGNQPQHF
>TRBV4-1|TRBJ2-5
CASSQSGSRETQYF
>TRBV7-8|TRBJ2-7
CASSQGLAGVPRVYEQYF
>TRBV3-1/TRBV3-2|TRBJ1-4
CASTRMGTNEKLFF
>TRBV24-1|TRBJ2-7
CATSARTSVLEQYF
>TRBV7-3|TRBJ2-3
CASRSSTDTQYF
>TRBV28|TRBJ1-5
CASRQRTTGNQPQHF
>TRBV9|TRBJ1-1
CASSVFQDSWTEAFF
>TRBV19|TRBJ2-1
CASSKRLAGIFGEQFF
>TRBV28|TRBJ2-7
CASSSDFIWQYF
>TRBV19|TRBJ1-2
CASSINLQGGGYTF
>TRBV7-8|TRBJ1-4
CASSRFPGQGRDEKLFF
>TRBV6-1|TRBJ2-1
CASSETMGLAGTNEQFF
>TRBV6-2/TRBV6-3|TRBJ2-3
CASSRGDGATQYF
>TRBV18|TRBJ2-1
CASSPTSSYNEQFF
>TRBV28|TRBJ2-1
CASRLGTSGRGNEQFF
>TRBV5-5|TRBJ2-2
CASSLVLAWSGELFF
>TRBV5-4|TRBJ2-7
CASSLLLTYRSSAYEQYF
>TRBV4-1|TRBJ1-5
CASSHQSVRRPQHF
>TRBV29-1|TRBJ2-1
CSVASRTSGGDEQFF
>TRBV28|TRBJ2-1
CASRSGDYNEQFF
>TRBV6-5|TRBJ1-4
CASSYYSRGREKLFF
>TRBV2|TRBJ1-2
CASSEQGNYGYTF
>TRBV20-1|TRBJ1-2
CSASVSPTNYGYTF
>TRBV5-1|TRBJ2-2
CASSLIEQASGELFF
>TRBV3-1/TRBV3-2|TRBJ1-6
CASGNDRVSPLHF
>TRBV18|TRBJ2-1
CASSLLAQNNEQFF
>TRBV6-4|TRBJ2-3
CASSAAITDTQYF
>TRBV11-2|TRBJ2-1
CASSYGTLGLNEQFF
>TRBV19|TRBJ2-1
CASSTRGLASNEQFF
>TRBV7-6|TRBJ1-2
CASSLETWGGYTF
>TRBV10-3|TRBJ2-1
CAISPSGAGHEQFF
>TRBV4-1|TRBJ1-3
CASSQQGRGLGNTIYF
>TRBV19|TRBJ1-1
CASSVLGGAEAFF
>TRBV7-8|TRBJ2-5
CASSRTSGRETQYF
>TRBV5-5|TRBJ2-2
CASSPGWAVNTGELFF
>TRBV4-2|TRBJ2-3
CASSQDLLAGGRGTQYF
>TRBV28|TRBJ2-5
CASSALAGETQYF
>TRBV19|TRBJ2-7
CASSQDSTYEQYF
>TRBV6-5|TRBJ1-5
CASLRTGGGQPQHF
>TRBV9|TRBJ2-1
CASSATGGPDLLLPSSYNEQFF
>TRBV5-1|TRBJ1-1
CASSLAPGNTEAFF
>TRBV5-5|TRBJ2-1
CASAASDYNEQFF
>TRBV2|TRBJ1-5
CASRSAQGDYQPQHF
>TRBV14|TRBJ2-7
CASSQVGLFLDEQYF
>TRBV7-8|TRBJ1-2
CASSIRQVQNNYGYTF
>TRBV5-1|TRBJ2-3
CASSATGSTDTQYF
>TRBV7-6|TRBJ2-7
CASSARQGAYEQYF
>TRBV5-6|TRBJ2-1
CASSPNRDSLLWFF
>TRBV27|TRBJ2-5
CASSSKRQGGTQYF
>TRBV30|TRBJ1-5
CAWSAGGRQPQHF